This T cell receptor beta chain was sequenced for a study of blood T cell repertoires in COVID-19. Participant reports of clinical history set cohort assignment. As originally analysed: How many nucleated cells were present was estimated from reference gene primer amplification. Produced via immunoSEQ multiplex PCR; TCRdb's table is partial and in-frame only. V and J calls and clone size are given by that table; D and trimming were obtained from the DNA. Here the sample spans 200,000 to 250,000 clones, 82% being singletons. The receptor was isolated from a woman aged 60-75 years who had recovered from COVID-19. What was sequenced was PBMCs or T cells enriched from blood (not recorded which).

DNA for the CDR3: TGTGCCAGCTCATCTGAGATGAACACTGAAGCTTTCTTT. This sequence encodes CASSSEMNTEAFF. The V call is TRBV18, the J call TRBJ1-1; no firm D call. Germline assignment: CDR1 KGHSH and CDR2 LQKENI. The CDR3 is 13 amino acids. Trimming shortened V by 5 bases and J by 0 bases, and 7 bases separated the two germline ends.